The source of this T cell receptor beta chain is a study of blood T cell repertoires in COVID-19. The cohort comprised adults aged 18 to 89 years residing in some 24 US areas. Cohorts were assigned according to the clinical history that participants reported. Germline trimming cut 1 base from V and 2 bases from J; bases unmatched to any gene: 2. This CDR3 is built from 16 residues. Germline lookup yields CDR1 MGHRA and CDR2 YSYEKL. Per the original data handling: Reference gene primer amplification yielded estimated nucleated cell counts. Generated by immunoSEQ multiplex PCR, the TCRdb table keeps only in-frame clones and is missing some. That table supplies the V and J calls and clone size; D and trimming were determined from the DNA. The sample holds a few hundred thousand clones, about 89% seen once.

Sequences were obtained from PBMCs or T cells enriched from blood (not recorded which). The chain couples TRBV4-1 to TRBJ1-1; 12 nucleotides agree with TRBD1. This sequence originates from a woman under 40 who had recovered from COVID-19. Here the CDR3 reads CASSQVGQGANTEAFF. The CDR3, as DNA: TGCGCCAGCAGCCAAGTGGGACAGGGGGCCAACACTGAAGCTTTCTTT.